A selection of T cell receptor beta chains follows, all from one sample in a study of immune characterization of retroperitoneal liposarcoma. TCRdb recomputed calls from the PCR reads with MiXCR, one row per CDR3 protein. The repertoire has more than 9,000 distinct CDR3 sequences, roughly a quarter of them found once; the top ten carry about 21%. Sequencing was performed on blood. The receptors were sampled from a male donor with retroperitoneal liposarcoma. Each CDR3 is given with its conserved first and last residue. Each record gives: D gene, clone size, J gene, V gene, CDR3 DNA, CDR3 protein. A D gene is named only where the DNA matches it firmly. Where a row states a size, it is once, few, many or the class of an expanded clone; other rows omit it.

d_gene: .
abundance: .
j_gene: TRBJ1-1
v_gene: TRBV6-1
CDR3nt: TGTGCCAGCAGGGACGGGACGGGGCGAAACACTGAAGCTTTCTTT
CDR3aa: CASRDGTGRNTEAFF

d_gene: TRBD2
abundance: .
j_gene: TRBJ2-3
v_gene: TRBV6-4
CDR3nt: TGTGCCAGCAGTGACTCTAGCGGGGGCGCAGATACGCAGTATTTT
CDR3aa: CASSDSSGGADTQYF

d_gene: TRBD2
abundance: .
j_gene: TRBJ2-7
v_gene: TRBV6-1
CDR3nt: TGTGCCAGCAGTGAAATGGGACTACTTGGCAATGAGCAGTACTTC
CDR3aa: CASSEMGLLGNEQYF

d_gene: .
abundance: once
j_gene: TRBJ2-1
v_gene: TRBV6-1
CDR3nt: TGTGCCAGCAGTCCCCGACTCAACAATGAGCAGTTCTTC
CDR3aa: CASSPRLNNEQFF

d_gene: .
abundance: .
j_gene: TRBJ1-5
v_gene: TRBV6-6
CDR3nt: TGTGCCAGCAGTTACTCTGACGACAAACAGCCCCAGCATTTT
CDR3aa: CASSYSDDKQPQHF

d_gene: .
abundance: .
j_gene: TRBJ1-1
v_gene: TRBV6-1
CDR3nt: TGTGCCAGCAGGCCCGACCCGGACAGACCTGAAGCTTTCTTT
CDR3aa: CASRPDPDRPEAFF

d_gene: .
abundance: medium-sized
j_gene: TRBJ2-1
v_gene: TRBV27
CDR3nt: TGTGCCAGCAGTGACGGGGCCTCCTACAATGAGCAGTTCTTC
CDR3aa: CASSDGASYNEQFF

d_gene: .
abundance: .
j_gene: TRBJ2-1
v_gene: TRBV10-1
CDR3nt: TGCGCCAGCCTCGGGGAGGGGGAGTACAATGAGCAGTTCTTC
CDR3aa: CASLGEGEYNEQFF

d_gene: .
abundance: many
j_gene: TRBJ2-3
v_gene: TRBV6-1
CDR3nt: TGTGCCAGCCGTGGAGGACATTACACAGATACGCAGTATTTT
CDR3aa: CASRGGHYTDTQYF

d_gene: .
abundance: many
j_gene: TRBJ2-1
v_gene: TRBV6-2/TRBV6-3
CDR3nt: TGTGCCAGCAGTTACGGGTATGAGCAGTTCTTC
CDR3aa: CASSYGYEQFF

d_gene: .
abundance: .
j_gene: TRBJ2-3
v_gene: TRBV6-1
CDR3nt: TGTGCCAGCAATCCGACCCGGACCCGAGCCTACACAGATACGCAGTATTTT
CDR3aa: CASNPTRTRAYTDTQYF

d_gene: .
abundance: many
j_gene: TRBJ2-1
v_gene: TRBV6-1
CDR3nt: TGTGCCAGCAGGGAGGTGCCTAGCCGTCTGTTCTTC
CDR3aa: CASREVPSRLFF

d_gene: .
abundance: few
j_gene: TRBJ2-4
v_gene: TRBV29-1
CDR3nt: TGCAGCGTTGGAGGGGGGCAGGGCGTAGACATTCAGTACTTC
CDR3aa: CSVGGGQGVDIQYF

d_gene: .
abundance: few
j_gene: TRBJ2-4
v_gene: TRBV12-3/TRBV12-4
CDR3nt: TGTGCCAGCAGTTTAGGGGGCCTCGAAGTCAAAAACATTCAGTACTTC
CDR3aa: CASSLGGLEVKNIQYF

d_gene: TRBD1
abundance: .
j_gene: TRBJ1-6
v_gene: TRBV6-1
CDR3nt: TGTGCCAGCAGCCCAGACAGGGTGGGAGGATCACCCCTCCACTTT
CDR3aa: CASSPDRVGGSPLHF

d_gene: .
abundance: many
j_gene: TRBJ2-1
v_gene: TRBV6-4
CDR3nt: TGTGCCAGCAGTGCCGACAAATACAATGAGCAGTTCTTC
CDR3aa: CASSADKYNEQFF

d_gene: TRBD2
abundance: few
j_gene: TRBJ2-1
v_gene: TRBV27
CDR3nt: TGTGCCAGCAGTCAGAGGACGGCGGGGGATGAGCAGTTCTTC
CDR3aa: CASSQRTAGDEQFF

d_gene: .
abundance: few
j_gene: TRBJ2-3
v_gene: TRBV5-1
CDR3nt: TGCGCCAGCCGGACCAGGGGCGGATCCGATCCTAGCACAGATACGCAGTATTTT
CDR3aa: CASRTRGGSDPSTDTQYF

d_gene: .
abundance: medium-sized
j_gene: TRBJ2-3
v_gene: TRBV10-1
CDR3nt: TGCGCCAGCAGTGAGTCCTCAGGGGTTGGCACAGATACGCAGTATTTT
CDR3aa: CASSESSGVGTDTQYF

d_gene: .
abundance: .
j_gene: TRBJ2-4
v_gene: TRBV4-1
CDR3nt: TGCGCCAGCAGCCAAGTTGGAGTTTTAGCCAAAAACATTCAGTACTTC
CDR3aa: CASSQVGVLAKNIQYF

d_gene: TRBD1
abundance: hyperexpanded
j_gene: TRBJ2-1
v_gene: TRBV6-4
CDR3nt: TGTGCCAGCAGTGACCGGGACAGCAATGAGCAGTTCTTC
CDR3aa: CASSDRDSNEQFF

d_gene: .
abundance: many
j_gene: TRBJ2-1
v_gene: TRBV6-1
CDR3nt: TGTGCCAGCAGTGAACAAAGGAAGGGGGAGCAGTTCTTC
CDR3aa: CASSEQRKGEQFF

d_gene: .
abundance: .
j_gene: TRBJ2-1
v_gene: TRBV6-1
CDR3nt: TGTGCCAGCAGTGCAGCGCTTGGGGGGCCCGAGACCCAGTTCTTC
CDR3aa: CASSAALGGPETQFF

d_gene: .
abundance: few
j_gene: TRBJ2-2
v_gene: TRBV11-1
CDR3nt: TGTGCCAGCAGCTTAGTCAGGGGCAACACCGGGGAGCTGTTTTTT
CDR3aa: CASSLVRGNTGELFF

d_gene: .
abundance: few
j_gene: TRBJ2-2
v_gene: TRBV7-8
CDR3nt: TGTGCCAGCAGCCCCCGTCGTGCGAACACCGGGGAGCTGTTTTTT
CDR3aa: CASSPRRANTGELFF

d_gene: .
abundance: few
j_gene: TRBJ1-4
v_gene: TRBV6-6
CDR3nt: TGTGCCAGCAGTTACGGAGGGTATAATGAAAAACTGTTTTTT
CDR3aa: CASSYGGYNEKLFF

d_gene: TRBD2
abundance: few
j_gene: TRBJ2-1
v_gene: TRBV27
CDR3nt: TGTGCCAGCACCCCCGGGACTAGGGGCTACAATGAGCAGTTCTTC
CDR3aa: CASTPGTRGYNEQFF

d_gene: TRBD2
abundance: many
j_gene: TRBJ2-1
v_gene: TRBV4-1
CDR3nt: TGCGCCAGCAGCCAAGGTAGCGGGGGCTCCTACAATGAGCAGTTCTTC
CDR3aa: CASSQGSGGSYNEQFF

d_gene: TRBD1
abundance: .
j_gene: TRBJ2-5
v_gene: TRBV4-2
CDR3nt: TGTGCCAGCAGCGCGGTTCCGGGACAGGGATCGGAGACCCAGTACTTC
CDR3aa: CASSAVPGQGSETQYF

d_gene: .
abundance: few
j_gene: TRBJ2-3
v_gene: TRBV7-3
CDR3nt: TGTGCCAGCGCCTCTGCGGCTTTCGGGGATACGCAGTATTTT
CDR3aa: CASASAAFGDTQYF

d_gene: .
abundance: .
j_gene: TRBJ1-1
v_gene: TRBV6-6
CDR3nt: TGTGCCAGCAGTTACCGGACAAGGGGGGGAAACACTGAAGCTTTCTTT
CDR3aa: CASSYRTRGGNTEAFF

d_gene: .
abundance: many
j_gene: TRBJ2-2
v_gene: TRBV6-4
CDR3nt: TGTGCCAGCAGTGGGGGACAGAACACCGGGGAGCTGTTTTTT
CDR3aa: CASSGGQNTGELFF

d_gene: .
abundance: .
j_gene: TRBJ1-1
v_gene: TRBV28
CDR3nt: TGTGCCAGCAGTTTCGAGGGAGGGAACACTGAAGCTTTCTTT
CDR3aa: CASSFEGGNTEAFF

d_gene: TRBD1
abundance: many
j_gene: TRBJ2-3
v_gene: TRBV6-1
CDR3nt: TGTGCCAGCAGTGATTCTGGGACAGGGTCGGATACGCAGTATTTT
CDR3aa: CASSDSGTGSDTQYF

d_gene: TRBD1
abundance: medium-sized
j_gene: TRBJ2-1
v_gene: TRBV11-3
CDR3nt: TGTGCCAGCACCCCGACAGGGGGATACAATGAGCAGTTCTTC
CDR3aa: CASTPTGGYNEQFF

d_gene: TRBD2
abundance: medium-sized
j_gene: TRBJ2-1
v_gene: TRBV6-4
CDR3nt: TGTGCCAGCAGTGACTTAGCGGGGGGGCCCCCGAATGAGCAGTTCTTC
CDR3aa: CASSDLAGGPPNEQFF

d_gene: .
abundance: .
j_gene: TRBJ1-3
v_gene: TRBV6-7
CDR3nt: TGTGCCAGCACTTCCCCGGGCGTTCGCTCTGGAAACACCATATATTTT
CDR3aa: CASTSPGVRSGNTIYF

d_gene: TRBD1
abundance: .
j_gene: TRBJ1-5
v_gene: TRBV7-2
CDR3nt: TGTGCCAGCAACGCAGGACAGGGTAGCAATCAGCCCCAGCATTTT
CDR3aa: CASNAGQGSNQPQHF

d_gene: TRBD1
abundance: .
j_gene: TRBJ2-1
v_gene: TRBV12-3/TRBV12-4
CDR3nt: TGTGCCAGCAGGGGACAGGGGGCCGGGTACGAGCAGTTCTTC
CDR3aa: CASRGQGAGYEQFF

d_gene: TRBD1
abundance: .
j_gene: TRBJ2-3
v_gene: TRBV6-4
CDR3nt: TGTGCCAGCAGCCCCCAGGGGGCAAGCGGCACAGATACGCAGTATTTT
CDR3aa: CASSPQGASGTDTQYF

d_gene: TRBD1
abundance: medium-sized
j_gene: TRBJ2-5
v_gene: TRBV6-1
CDR3nt: TGTGCCAGCAGTGAAGACAGGGGGCGATCGATCGAGACCCAGTACTTC
CDR3aa: CASSEDRGRSIETQYF

d_gene: .
abundance: many
j_gene: TRBJ2-3
v_gene: TRBV12-3/TRBV12-4
CDR3nt: TGTGCCAGCAGTCTCGACAGGGAGGTCGCAGATACGCAGTATTTT
CDR3aa: CASSLDREVADTQYF

d_gene: TRBD2
abundance: many
j_gene: TRBJ2-3
v_gene: TRBV11-3
CDR3nt: TGTGCCAGCAGCTTAGGCCTAGCGGGGGGGCCTCGGAGCACAGATACGCAGTATTTT
CDR3aa: CASSLGLAGGPRSTDTQYF

d_gene: .
abundance: .
j_gene: TRBJ2-1
v_gene: TRBV7-8
CDR3nt: TGTGCCAGCAGCCCGCCAGAGTGGAATGAGCAGTTCTTC
CDR3aa: CASSPPEWNEQFF

d_gene: .
abundance: few
j_gene: TRBJ2-3
v_gene: TRBV6-5
CDR3nt: TGTGCCAGCAGTGACAGGTTAGATACGCAGTATTTT
CDR3aa: CASSDRLDTQYF

d_gene: .
abundance: many
j_gene: TRBJ2-5
v_gene: TRBV6-6
CDR3nt: TGTGCCAGCAGTTACTTTTCGGGGAACCAAGAGACCCAGTACTTC
CDR3aa: CASSYFSGNQETQYF

d_gene: .
abundance: .
j_gene: TRBJ2-3
v_gene: TRBV6-1
CDR3nt: TGTGCCAGCGGGAACACAGATACGCAGTATTTT
CDR3aa: CASGNTDTQYF

d_gene: TRBD1
abundance: few
j_gene: TRBJ1-1
v_gene: TRBV4-1
CDR3nt: TGCGCCAGCAGCAGAAGCGACAGGGGTGGAGGAAACACTGAAGCTTTCTTT
CDR3aa: CASSRSDRGGGNTEAFF

d_gene: .
abundance: .
j_gene: TRBJ2-3
v_gene: TRBV11-3
CDR3nt: TGTGCCAGCAGCTTAGGCGGGGGCATGACAGATACGCAGTATTTT
CDR3aa: CASSLGGGMTDTQYF